These 24 T cell receptor beta chains came from one sample sequenced in a study of a mutant IDH1 vaccine in newly diagnosed glioma. Sequencing was performed with immunoSEQ multiplex PCR; in TCRdb, only in-frame clones are kept and a portion is missing. This sample has some 47,000 clones, with 81% found just once. The antigens for these receptors are not known. As to time point: week 35, safety follow-up. The investigators gave 300 ug of mutant IDH1 20-mer peptide in each vaccine dose, together with topical imiquimod. The material was PBMCs, obtained from a glioma patient whose treatment included an IDH1 peptide vaccine. The origin of the receptors is a woman aged 40 to 49 with glioma. Some clones in this sample may be carry-over from other donors' samples.

This clone rates as medium-sized. The rearrangement joins TRBV28 to TRBJ2-7; D is possibly TRBD1 or TRBD2 (5 bases each). Per germline, CDR1 MDHEN and CDR2 SYDVKM. With 8 bases removed from V and 0 bases from J, the gap between germline ends came to 14 bases. This CDR3 is 14 amino acids long. The CDR3 sequence: CASGSPGASYEQYF. DNA of the CDR3: TGTGCCAGCGGGTCCCCCGGGGCCTCCTACGAGCAGTACTTC. Filled out from reference TRBV28 and TRBJ2-7, the complete variable domain reads DVKVTQSSRYLVKRTGEKVFLECVQDMDHENMFWYRQDPGLGLRLIYFSYDVKMKEKGDIPEGYSVSREKKERFSLILESASTNQTSMYLCASGSPGASYEQYFGPGTRLTVT.

Regarding this clone: One junction end does not reproduce the germline sequence, and a read error may be involved. V is TRBV28 and J is TRBJ1-6; D is unresolved. The CDR3 runs to 12 residues. The V gene's germline CDR1 is MDHEN and CDR2 SYDVKM. CDR3 in DNA: TGCGCAGTAGGAAACATTGGGTCACCCCTCCACTTT. Translating gives CAVGNIGSPLHF.

This chain joins TRBV6-5 and TRBJ1-4; no reliable D call. CDR3 length: 13 residues. Germline CDR1 is MNHEY and CDR2 is SVGAGI. Trimming removed 2 bases from V and 8 bases from J, with 9 bases in between. The CDR3 DNA reads as TGTGCCAGCAGTTACGGAGGGCGAGAAAAACTGTTTTTT. Translating gives CASSYGGREKLFF.

The chain carries TRBV9 and TRBJ1-2; 10 bases match TRBD1. CDR3 length equals 14 residues. The J segment lost 2 bases and the V segment lost 6 bases, leaving 4 bases of the junction unmatched. CDR1 is SGDLS, CDR2 YYNGEE, per germline. For the CDR3, the DNA is TGTGCCAGCACCCGGGACAGGGGCAACTATGGCTACACCTTC. Translating gives CASTRDRGNYGYTF. The entire variable domain, with the rest obtained from reference TRBV9 and TRBJ1-2, is as follows: DSGVTQTPKHLITATGQRVTLRCSPRSGDLSVYWYQQSLDQGLQFLIQYYNGEERAKGNILERFSAQQFPDLHSELNLSSLELGDSALYFCASTRDRGNYGYTFGSGTRLTVV.

The chain uses TRBV7-3 and TRBJ1-1; 9 positions match TRBD1. This CDR3 has 15 residues. Germline trimming cut 0 bases from V and 4 bases from J; bases unmatched to any gene: 3. Germline CDR1 SGHTA, CDR2 FQGTGA. The CDR3 nucleotides read TGTGCCAGCAGCTTAACAGCGGGACAGGGCACTGAAGCTTTCTTT. It yields the protein CASSLTAGQGTEAFF.

The CDR3 nucleotides read TGCAGCTGCGCCCCTTCTAATTCCTACGAGCAGTACTTC. Its protein product is CSCAPSNSYEQYF. The J gene is TRBJ2-5, the V gene TRBV29-1; D not resolved. The J call may be incorrect, as the DNA end agrees better with TRBJ2-7. In germline, CDR1 is SQVTM, CDR2 ANQGSEA. The CDR3 is 13 amino acids.

This clone was counted only a few times. The CDR3 spells CSAGGVIPTDTQYF. The DNA for the CDR3 is TGCAGCGCCGGGGGGGTTATCCCCACAGATACGCAGTATTTT. The J gene is TRBJ2-3, the V gene TRBV29-1; 8 bases fit TRBD2. Unmatched junction bases numbered 8, after V lost 7 bases and J lost 2 bases. Germline V gives CDR1 SQVTM, CDR2 ANQGSEA. The CDR3 sequence is 14 residues long.

The gene calls are TRBV2 and TRBJ1-4; tentatively, D is TRBD1 (6 bases). The CDR3 loop spans 15 amino acids. Trimming removed 6 bases at V and 5 bases at J, with 16 bases between. CDR1 is SNHLY and CDR2 is FYNNEI in the germline V gene. The CDR3 DNA is TGTGCCAGCAGAGCCCCGGGGGGGCAGAATGAAAAACTGTTTTTT. Protein product: CASRAPGGQNEKLFF.

This chain joins TRBV5-1 and TRBJ1-3, with D perhaps TRBD1 (6 bases). This CDR3 is 16 amino acids long. The germline gives CDR1 SGHRS, CDR2 YFSETQ. Trimming pared 4 bases from V and 0 bases from J, leaving 14 bases between. CDR3 amino acids: CASSPVWDNSGNTIYF. The CDR3 nucleotides are TGCGCCAGCAGCCCCGTGTGGGACAACTCTGGAAACACCATATATTTT.

The chain employs TRBV4-3 and TRBJ1-4; D possibly corresponds to TRBD1 (5 bases). This CDR3 has 16 residues. The ends were cut back, 0 bases at V and 7 bases at J, with 15 bases in the middle. Germline CDR1 and CDR2: LGHNA and YSLEER. CDR3 loop: CASSQDVGEHGEKLFF. The CDR3 bases are TGCGCCAGCAGCCAAGACGTAGGGGAACACGGTGAAAAACTGTTTTTT.

This chain links TRBV4-3 with TRBJ1-1, with D possibly TRBD1 on 5 matching bases. The length of the CDR3 is 12 residues. V was cut by 1 base and J by 8 bases, with 8 bases left in between. From germline, CDR1 is LGHNA and CDR2 YSLEER. CDR3: CASSQGQGEAFF. Here the CDR3 DNA reads TGCGCCAGCAGCCAAGGGCAGGGAGAAGCTTTCTTT.

The J gene is TRBJ2-5, the V gene TRBV10-3; 11 bases match TRBD2. CDR1 ENHRY and CDR2 SYGVKD come from the germline V gene. V trimming: 2 bases; J trimming: 1 base; junction bases outside the gene matches: 6. CDR3 length: 17 amino acids. The CDR3 here is CAISETTSGESQETQYF. The CDR3 region has the DNA TGTGCCATCAGTGAGACGACTAGCGGGGAATCCCAAGAGACCCAGTACTTC.

The count of this clone is one. The same CDR3 can be traced to other DNA sequences in this sample. The chain recombines TRBV5-6 with TRBJ1-2, with D unclear. V shed 0 bases and J shed 2 bases, with 8 bases lying between them. CDR1 and CDR2 from the germline V gene are SGHDT and YYEEEE. There are 14 residues in the CDR3. The CDR3 coding sequence is TGTGCCAGCAGCTTGGTTGGGCAGAACTATGGCTACACCTTC. It specifies CASSLVGQNYGYTF.

This clone was seen a few times. The gene calls are TRBV6-5 and TRBJ2-2; a weak D match, TRBD2 (5 bases). CDR3 length: 14 amino acids. V lost 7 bases and J lost 6, with 15 bases in between. The germline V gene has CDR1 MNHEY and CDR2 SVGAGI. The CDR3 DNA sequence: TGTGCCAGCACCCTGACTACCCAATCCGGGGAGCTGTTTTTT. The encoded protein is CASTLTTQSGELFF.

This clone showed up just a few times. V and J are TRBV5-1 and TRBJ2-5; no firm D call. CDR1 and CDR2 (germline): SGHRS, YFSETQ. Trimming stripped 4 bases from V and 4 bases from J, with 11 bases between. This CDR3 region has 13 residues. In DNA, the CDR3 is TGCGCCAGCAGCGAAGACACGGGAGAGACCCAGTACTTC. Its protein is CASSEDTGETQYF.

The chain combines TRBV5-1 with TRBJ1-2; D is perhaps TRBD1 (5 bases). This CDR3 is built from 13 residues. V shed 4 bases and J shed 8 bases, with 15 bases lying between them. The V gene's germline CDR1 is SGHRS and CDR2 YFSETQ. The CDR3: CASSPDMGSGYTF. CDR3 coding DNA: TGCGCCAGCAGCCCGGACATGGGTTCGGGCTACACCTTC.

The rearrangement joins TRBV7-9 to TRBJ2-3, with D uncertain. CDR1 and CDR2 from the germline V gene are SEHNR and FQNEAQ (reference sequence). The CDR3 spans 19 residues. V lost 6 bases and J lost 0, with 25 bases in between. CDR3 sequence (DNA): TGTGCCAGCAGGCGAGTCCTAGTCTCGATAGAAAGTAGCACAGATACGCAGTATTTT. Translated: CASRRVLVSIESSTDTQYF.

The chain links TRBV19 to TRBJ2-7, with D possibly matching TRBD1 (5 bases). Germline-derived CDR1 and CDR2 are LNHDA and SQIVND (reference sequence). V shed 2 bases and J shed 3 bases, with 8 bases lying between them. The CDR3 is 13 residues long. The CDR3 here is CASSITGFYEQYF. DNA of the CDR3: TGTGCCAGTAGTATAACAGGCTTCTACGAGCAGTACTTC.

This rearrangement joins TRBV19 to TRBJ1-4, with 7 positions matching TRBD1. J gave up 3 bases and V 5 bases, and 9 bases lay outside the gene matches. CDR3 length: 16 amino acids. Germline V gene lookup returns CDR1 LNHDA and CDR2 SQIVND (reference sequence). CDR3 bases: TGTGCCAGTAGTCCGAGTAGGACAGGATCTAATGAAAAACTGTTTTTT. Translated, it gives CASSPSRTGSNEKLFF.

This chain links TRBV27 with TRBJ1-2; the D gene is possibly TRBD1 (5 bases). CDR3 length equals 13 residues. CDR1 MNHEY and CDR2 SMNVEV come from the germline V gene (reference sequence). V shed 6 bases and J shed 0 bases, with 8 bases lying between them. DNA of the CDR3: TGTGCCAGCAGAAGCAGGGCTAACTATGGCTACACCTTC. Encoded protein: CASRSRANYGYTF.

The chain carries TRBV4-3 and TRBJ2-7; 11 nucleotides agree with TRBD1. Trimming took 1 base from V and 3 from J; bases not matched to a gene: 11. Germline assignment: CDR1 LGHNA and CDR2 YSLEER. This CDR3 is built from 18 residues. CDR3 protein: CASSQAGQGDYNIYEQYF. The CDR3 coding sequence is TGCGCCAGCAGCCAAGCGGGACAGGGGGATTACAACATCTACGAGCAGTACTTC.

The chain is built from TRBV5-4 and TRBJ2-1; D possibly corresponds to TRBD2 (6 bases). Germline values: CDR1 SGHNT, CDR2 YYREEE (reference sequence). The CDR3 has 15 amino acids. V gave up 4 bases and J gave up 8 bases, with 19 bases separating them. The CDR3 loop reads CASSDAKLATYEQFF. The CDR3 DNA reads TGTGCCAGCAGCGACGCAAAACTAGCTACGTATGAGCAGTTCTTC.

The J gene is TRBJ1-1, the V gene TRBV21-1; TRBD1, as called in the table, went unchecked against the DNA. TRBV21-1 represents a pseudogene. CDR3 length: 12 amino acids. CDR3 coding DNA: TGTGCCGGTGGGACAGGGAACACTGAAGCTTTCTTT. Amino acids: CAGGTGNTEAFF.

The chain has TRBV27 and TRBJ2-2; D remains unclear. V lost 6 bases to trimming and J lost 4 bases, with 9 bases between them. There are 13 residues in the CDR3. The germline V gene has CDR1 MNHEY and CDR2 SMNVEV (reference sequence). CDR3 loop: CASSWASTGELFF. As DNA, the CDR3 is TGTGCCAGCAGCTGGGCTTCCACCGGGGAGCTGTTTTTT.